This T cell receptor (beta chain) is from a study of blood T cell repertoires in COVID-19 (dated by TCRdb to the early 2020s). About the full investigation: Samples from collaborators originated in the United States, Italy and Spain and spanned both the acute and convalescent phases of COVID-19. The dataset comprised deeply sampled blood TCRbeta repertoires from subjects exposed to, actively infected with, or recovered from COVID-19. The material from the prospective study consisted of cDNA or gDNA derived from T cells, B-cell-depleted T cells, or PBMCs. Sample metadata almost always included a de-identified subject ID, COVID-19 status, age in years and sex. Samples were obtained from the ongoing ImmuneRACE study (first 160 participants) and from approximately 1,200 subjects provided by 6 global collaborators. The repertoires were released in a freely available public database intended as a resource for research on the immune response to SARS-CoV-2. Where available, HLA class I and class II types were obtained from metadata supplied by the sample provider rather than from assay-based typing. General findings and caveats noted by the study authors: The quantity of clinical and demographic metadata differed by source and by participant and was supplied without curation.

TCRbeta CDR3 regions were amplified from genomic DNA by means of the immunoSEQ Assay, a bias-controlled multiplex PCR. Concerning the study's data processing: Nucleated cell counts per sample were estimated from amplification of reference gene primers within the assay. To quantify the absolute abundance of each unique TCRbeta CDR3 rearrangement, sequence reads were collapsed and filtered. For each sample, productive Simpson clonality was calculated as the square root of Simpson's diversity index across productive rearrangements. Imported from immuneACCESS, the table was reduced by TCRdb to in-frame sequences with V and J called. These copies leave out some clones; in studies compared against another copy, an unresolved V gene accounts for under half, and the cause of the remainder is not known. That table gives V, J and clone size, and the DNA gave D and trimming. The sample includes more than 65,000 clones, with roughly 80% observed a single time. Around a third of the sample lies in the top ten.

Collaborating institutions collected whole blood in K2EDTA tubes following their own protocols. Collaborator samples were shipped for TCRbeta analysis as frozen whole blood, isolated PBMCs, or DNA extracted from either sample type. Of note for this clone: The antigen it recognizes is unknown. No qualities accompany the bases; no much larger clone lies one base away.

This TCR was recovered from a woman between 65 and 79 years old with acute or convalescent COVID-19. The material sequenced was peripheral blood.

The CDR3 in this case is CASSQVRQGEQFF. The nucleotide sequence is TGTGCCAGCAGCCAAGTCCGTCAGGGTGAGCAGTTCTTC. The chain joins TRBV3-1 (or the pseudogene TRBV3-2) to TRBJ2-1; TRBD1 is a weak D gene call, 5 bases matching. The CDR3 sequence holds 13 residues, the cysteine and phenylalanine included. Solely the CDR3 DNA is kept, with 39 bases framed from the first base. The germline V gene (reference sequence) provides CDR1 LGHDT and CDR2 YNNKEL. The germline ends are 10 bases apart after V is trimmed by 1 base and J by 9 bases.